This T cell receptor (beta chain) was recovered during a study of blood T cell repertoires in COVID-19. The overall study: Acute-phase and convalescent COVID-19 samples originated in the United States, Italy and Spain.

CDR3 length: 15 residues. The V end was cut by 7 bases, the J end by 5 bases, with 20 bases between. The V gene's germline CDR1 is SEHNR and CDR2 FQNEAQ (reference sequence). In the original analysis: Estimation of nucleated cell counts was performed using reference gene primer amplification. Sequencing was performed with immunoSEQ multiplex PCR; in TCRdb, only in-frame clones are kept and a portion is missing. V and J calls and clone size are copied from that table; D and trimming were computed from the DNA. The profile shows 85,000 to 130,000 clones, less than 90% of them singletons. The source is a human donor in a cohort sampled during active COVID-19. This chain links TRBV7-9 with TRBJ1-2; possible D gene TRBD1, 5 bases. Sequenced sample: peripheral blood. This CDR3 reads CASTQDGGLGYGYTF. In DNA, the CDR3 is TGTGCCAGCACCCAAGACGGGGGATTGGGGTATGGCTACACCTTC. Looking up the rest from reference TRBV7-9 and TRBJ1-2 gives the full variable domain: DTGVSQNPRHKITKRGQNVTFRCDPISEHNRLYWYRQTLGQGPEFLTYFQNEAQLEKSRLLSDRFSAERPKGSFSTLEIQRTEQGDSAMYLCASTQDGGLGYGYTFGSGTRLTVV.